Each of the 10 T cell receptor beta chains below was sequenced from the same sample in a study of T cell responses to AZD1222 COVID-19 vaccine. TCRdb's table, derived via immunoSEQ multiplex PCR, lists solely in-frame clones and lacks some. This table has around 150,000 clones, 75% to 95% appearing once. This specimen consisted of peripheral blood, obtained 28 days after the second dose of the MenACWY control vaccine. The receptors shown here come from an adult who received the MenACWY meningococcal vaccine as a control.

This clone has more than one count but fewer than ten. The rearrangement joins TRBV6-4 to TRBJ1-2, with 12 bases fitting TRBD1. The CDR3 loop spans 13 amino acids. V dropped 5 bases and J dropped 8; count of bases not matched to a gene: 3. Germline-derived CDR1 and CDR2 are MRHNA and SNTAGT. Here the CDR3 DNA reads TGTGCCAGCAGTCGGGACAGGGGGCGAGGCTACACCTTC. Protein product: CASSRDRGRGYTF.

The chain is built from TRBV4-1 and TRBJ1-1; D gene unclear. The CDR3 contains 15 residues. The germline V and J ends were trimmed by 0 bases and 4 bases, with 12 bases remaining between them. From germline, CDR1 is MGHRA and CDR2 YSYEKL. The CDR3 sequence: CASSQDRQASTEAFF. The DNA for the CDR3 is TGCGCCAGCAGCCAAGATCGCCAGGCGAGCACTGAAGCTTTCTTT.

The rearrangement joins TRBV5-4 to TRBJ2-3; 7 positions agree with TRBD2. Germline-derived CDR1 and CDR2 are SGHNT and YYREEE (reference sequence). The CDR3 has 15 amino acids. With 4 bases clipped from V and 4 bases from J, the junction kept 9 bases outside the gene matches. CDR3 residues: CASSPQRDGADTQYF. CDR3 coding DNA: TGTGCCAGCAGCCCACAGCGGGATGGGGCAGATACGCAGTATTTT.

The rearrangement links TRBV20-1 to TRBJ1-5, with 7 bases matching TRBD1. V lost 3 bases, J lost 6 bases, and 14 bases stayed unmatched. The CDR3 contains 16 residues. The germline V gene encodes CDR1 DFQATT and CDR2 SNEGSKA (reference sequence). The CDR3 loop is CSASTGTDRVSQPQHF. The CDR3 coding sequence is TGCAGTGCTAGTACGGGCACCGACAGGGTTAGTCAGCCCCAGCATTTT.

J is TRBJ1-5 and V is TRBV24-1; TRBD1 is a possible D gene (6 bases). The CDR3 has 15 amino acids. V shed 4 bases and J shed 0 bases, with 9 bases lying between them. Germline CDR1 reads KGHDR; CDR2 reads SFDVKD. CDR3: CATSDPGDSNQPQHF. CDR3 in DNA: TGTGCCACCAGTGACCCAGGGGATAGCAATCAGCCCCAGCATTTT.

CDR3 coding DNA: TGTGCCAGCAGCGTAGGTTCGGGATCGTACCAAGAGACCCAGTACTTC. Encoded protein: CASSVGSGSYQETQYF. The V gene is TRBV9, the J gene TRBJ2-5; TRBD2 is a possible D gene (5 bases). Germline CDR1 is SGDLS and CDR2 is YYNGEE. The V end lost 0 bases, the J end lost 0 bases, and 12 bases lay between the germline ends. The CDR3 has 16 amino acids.

The CDR3 loop is CASSTRDRGGDTQYF. As DNA, the CDR3 is TGTGCCAGCAGCACCCGGGACAGGGGGGGGGATACGCAGTATTTT. The chain links TRBV7-8 to TRBJ2-3, with TRBD1 identical over 11 bases. The CDR3 is made up of 15 amino acids. The germline gives CDR1 SGHVS, CDR2 FQNEAQ. J lost 6 bases, V lost 5 bases, and 7 bases had no gene match.

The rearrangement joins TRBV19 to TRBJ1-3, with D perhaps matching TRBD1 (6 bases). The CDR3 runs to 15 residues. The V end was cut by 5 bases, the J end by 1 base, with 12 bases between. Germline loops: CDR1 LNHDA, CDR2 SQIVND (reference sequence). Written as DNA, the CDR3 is TGTGCCAGTAGTCCGGCGGACAGTTCTGGAAACACCATATATTTT. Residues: CASSPADSSGNTIYF. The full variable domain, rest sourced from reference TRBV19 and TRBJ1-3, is DGGITQSPKYLFRKEGQNVTLSCEQNLNHDAMYWYRQDPGQGLRLIYYSQIVNDFQKGDIAEGYSVSREKKESFPLTVTSAQKNPTAFYLCASSPADSSGNTIYFGEGSWLTVV.

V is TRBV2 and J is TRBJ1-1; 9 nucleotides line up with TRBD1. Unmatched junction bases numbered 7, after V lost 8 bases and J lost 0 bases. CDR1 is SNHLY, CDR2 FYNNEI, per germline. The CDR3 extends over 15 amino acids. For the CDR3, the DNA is TGTGCCAGCGCTCGGACAGGGGCGGTGAACACTGAAGCTTTCTTT. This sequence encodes CASARTGAVNTEAFF.

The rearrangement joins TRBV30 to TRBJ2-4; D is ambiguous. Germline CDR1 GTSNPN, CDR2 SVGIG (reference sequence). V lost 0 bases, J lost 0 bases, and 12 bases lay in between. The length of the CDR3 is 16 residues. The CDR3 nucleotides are TGTGCCTGGAGTGTAGAGTACTTGCTAGCCAAAAACATTCAGTACTTC. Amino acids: CAWSVEYLLAKNIQYF.